These T cell receptor beta chains were read from a single sample in a study of cytotoxic CD8 clonotypes in ibrutinib-treated CLL. The repertoire was sequenced with immunoSEQ multiplex PCR; TCRdb's copy has only in-frame clones and lacks some. The data contain 140,000 to 150,000 clones, 70% to 80% of them singletons. Sequencing used PBMCs, obtained after 24 months of ibrutinib treatment. These receptors originate from a human donor with chronic lymphocytic leukemia. CDR3s leave out the opening cysteine and the closing phenylalanine or tryptophan.

v_gene: TRBV15; j_gene: TRBJ2-1; CDR3aa: ATSASAEYNEQF
v_gene: TRBV4-2; j_gene: TRBJ2-7; CDR3aa: ASSQNGQASSYEQY
v_gene: TRBV4-1; j_gene: TRBJ2-1; CDR3aa: ASSQGRDRVNNEQF
v_gene: TRBV28; j_gene: TRBJ1-2; CDR3aa: ASYSGYGYT
v_gene: TRBV5-4; j_gene: TRBJ2-1; CDR3aa: ASSRGGLAEINEQF
v_gene: TRBV7-3; j_gene: TRBJ2-2; CDR3aa: ATEPTPGGGELF
v_gene: TRBV7-9; j_gene: TRBJ2-2; CDR3aa: ASSPGQGWSGELF
v_gene: TRBV9; j_gene: TRBJ2-2; CDR3aa: ASSPPKNTGELF
v_gene: TRBV18; j_gene: TRBJ2-7; CDR3aa: ASSPPGLAGLGQY
v_gene: TRBV7-6; j_gene: TRBJ2-7; CDR3aa: ASSLPTDGAYEQY
v_gene: TRBV7-2; j_gene: TRBJ2-1; CDR3aa: ASSFSAGEQF
v_gene: TRBV6-6; j_gene: TRBJ2-7; CDR3aa: ASSYSGGVSYEQY
v_gene: TRBV7-3; j_gene: TRBJ1-3; CDR3aa: ASSPGGDRNTIY
v_gene: TRBV2; j_gene: TRBJ2-1; CDR3aa: ASSVQGQGNHNEQF
v_gene: TRBV5-1; j_gene: TRBJ2-3; CDR3aa: ASSLPSGDTDTQY
v_gene: TRBV18; j_gene: TRBJ1-2; CDR3aa: ASSQGGDYGYT
v_gene: TRBV7-2; j_gene: TRBJ2-3; CDR3aa: ASSRAIVADTQY
v_gene: TRBV2; j_gene: TRBJ1-2; CDR3aa: ASSEGLAYGYT
v_gene: TRBV7-9; j_gene: TRBJ1-2; CDR3aa: ANSLGGAQAPTYGYT
v_gene: TRBV6-1; j_gene: TRBJ2-2; CDR3aa: ASSGRESGELF
v_gene: TRBV6-6; j_gene: TRBJ2-7; CDR3aa: ASIGWQDSYEQY
v_gene: TRBV7-2; j_gene: TRBJ2-7; CDR3aa: ASSLGLATNEQY
v_gene: TRBV14; j_gene: TRBJ2-5; CDR3aa: ASSQDGLAGVLETQY
v_gene: TRBV18; j_gene: TRBJ1-1; CDR3aa: ASSPQQGNTEAF
v_gene: TRBV4-3; j_gene: TRBJ1-2; CDR3aa: ASSQEGRDYGYT
v_gene: TRBV11-3; j_gene: TRBJ1-1; CDR3aa: ASSLDGDSEAF
v_gene: TRBV6-4; j_gene: TRBJ2-2; CDR3aa: ASSPQGAGQMPTGELF
v_gene: TRBV5-4; j_gene: TRBJ2-7; CDR3aa: ASSPGGDRVVEQY
v_gene: TRBV7-8; j_gene: TRBJ2-7; CDR3aa: ASSSTGDGSYEQY
v_gene: TRBV7-2; j_gene: TRBJ2-1; CDR3aa: ASSLAGSYNEQF
v_gene: TRBV7-2; j_gene: TRBJ2-5; CDR3aa: ASTPRPPETQY
v_gene: TRBV5-4; j_gene: TRBJ2-3; CDR3aa: ASTPGTDTDTQY
v_gene: TRBV19; j_gene: TRBJ2-5; CDR3aa: ASSIGGSLQETQY
v_gene: TRBV4-3; j_gene: TRBJ2-3; CDR3aa: ASSQAGAFSRTDTQY
v_gene: TRBV6-6; j_gene: TRBJ2-1; CDR3aa: ASSPSAGGAYDEQF
v_gene: TRBV5-4; j_gene: TRBJ2-5; CDR3aa: ASGPTGTQETQY
v_gene: TRBV10-2; j_gene: TRBJ2-7; CDR3aa: ATREAGIYEQY
v_gene: TRBV7-9; j_gene: TRBJ1-1; CDR3aa: ASSRGQPTEAF
v_gene: TRBV18; j_gene: TRBJ2-3; CDR3aa: ASSPVSTDTQY
v_gene: TRBV4-3; j_gene: TRBJ2-6; CDR3aa: ASSQRRGLAGGPRVQANVLT
v_gene: TRBV4-2; j_gene: TRBJ2-1; CDR3aa: ASSQAVGAWLGQGRNEQF
v_gene: TRBV27; j_gene: TRBJ1-5; CDR3aa: ASSWTGENQPQH
v_gene: TRBV5-4; j_gene: TRBJ2-5; CDR3aa: ASSDRVGETQY
v_gene: TRBV6-5; j_gene: TRBJ2-5; CDR3aa: ASSYGATQY
v_gene: TRBV5-1; j_gene: TRBJ2-7; CDR3aa: ASSPGAQGPRVDEQY
v_gene: TRBV7-3; j_gene: TRBJ1-5; CDR3aa: ASSLDPNPNQPQH
v_gene: TRBV28; j_gene: TRBJ2-3; CDR3aa: ATGTSGSATDTQY
v_gene: TRBV2; j_gene: TRBJ2-6; CDR3aa: ASSELGQGANVLT
v_gene: TRBV29-1; j_gene: TRBJ2-2; CDR3aa: SVGRDWGTGELF
v_gene: TRBV7-8; j_gene: TRBJ1-2; CDR3aa: ASSLRGTGKLYGYT
v_gene: TRBV28; j_gene: TRBJ2-2; CDR3aa: ASSPSGPGGAHTGELF
v_gene: TRBV18; j_gene: TRBJ1-1; CDR3aa: ASSQRDPEAF
v_gene: TRBV7-9; j_gene: TRBJ2-7; CDR3aa: ASSEDSTTYEQY
v_gene: TRBV10-3; j_gene: TRBJ1-6; CDR3aa: AAGQGSPQNNSPLH
v_gene: TRBV7-8; j_gene: TRBJ1-3; CDR3aa: ASSLASQVNTIY
v_gene: TRBV5-1; j_gene: TRBJ2-3; CDR3aa: ASSWGVLARTDTQY
v_gene: TRBV6-5; j_gene: TRBJ2-1; CDR3aa: ASSRGGNEQF
v_gene: TRBV11-2; j_gene: TRBJ2-5; CDR3aa: ASSFPGHQETQY
v_gene: TRBV19; j_gene: TRBJ1-5; CDR3aa: ASSTHSNQPQH
v_gene: TRBV6-5; j_gene: TRBJ2-7; CDR3aa: ASSLLSGREY